The next 14 T cell receptor beta chains were all read from a single sample in a study of blood T cells in healthy people across ages. The authors ran a second PCR of 7 to 11 cycles using a sample-barcoded 5' primer and a J-beta primer mix. TCRdb re-called the 5' RACE reads through MiXCR, storing one row per CDR3 protein. The sample includes 980,000 or so distinct CDR3 sequences, about 44% of them seen just once. The specimen was blood. The receptor set was obtained from a man aged 30 to 45 in good health.

The chain uses TRBV5-1 and TRBJ2-3; possibly TRBD1 for D (5 bases). Per the germline V gene, CDR1 is SGHRS and CDR2 is YFSETQ. V lost 0 bases to trimming and J lost 8 bases, with 10 bases between them. The CDR3 extends over 13 amino acids. The CDR3, as DNA: TGCGCCAGCAGCTTGGAGGGCCAGGGTACGCAGTATTTT. As protein: CASSLEGQGTQYF.

Concerning this clonotype itself: At one end the junction does not follow the germline gene, possibly because of a read error. The rearrangement uses TRBV7-6 and TRBJ1-3; D possibly corresponds to TRBD1 (5 bases). The CDR3 has 15 amino acids. Germline lookup yields CDR1 SGHVS and CDR2 FNYEAQ. The CDR3 loop reads CASSFQGVSGNTIYF. The CDR3, as DNA: TGTGCCAGTAGCTTCCAGGGCGTCTCTGGAAACACCATATATTTT.

The sample holds a few counts of this clonotype. The CDR3 region is CASSVVTGGEQYF. CDR3 bases: TGTGCCAGCAGCGTAGTGACAGGGGGCGAGCAGTACTTC. V is TRBV9 and J is TRBJ2-7, with 9 nucleotides matching TRBD1. Trimming took 0 bases from V and 6 from J; bases not matched to a gene: 1. The germline gives CDR1 SGDLS, CDR2 YYNGEE. The CDR3 is 13 residues long. Looking up the rest from reference TRBV9 and TRBJ2-7 gives the full variable domain: DSGVTQTPKHLITATGQRVTLRCSPRSGDLSVYWYQQSLDQGLQFLIQYYNGEERAKGNILERFSAQQFPDLHSELNLSSLELGDSALYFCASSVVTGGEQYFGPGTRLTVT.

The V call is TRBV11-1, the J call TRBJ2-7, with 10 bases that match TRBD2. Trimming took 5 bases from V and 5 from J; bases not matched to a gene: 9. Looked up from germline, CDR1 is SGHAT and CDR2 is FQDESV (reference sequence). The CDR3 totals 15 residues. The CDR3 is CASSRASGSSHEQYF. CDR3 sequence (DNA): TGTGCCAGCAGCCGCGCTAGCGGGAGTTCCCACGAGCAGTACTTC. Full variable domain (rest looked up from reference TRBV11-1 and TRBJ2-7): EAEVAQSPRYKITEKSQAVAFWCDPISGHATLYWYRQILGQGPELLVQFQDESVVDDSQLPKDRFSAERLKGVDSTLKIQPAELGDSAMYLCASSRASGSSHEQYFGPGTRLTVT.

This clonotype has just a few counts. The gene calls are TRBV29-1 and TRBJ2-2, with D tentatively TRBD1 (5 bases). Trimming took off 3 bases at V and 0 bases at J, with 14 bases between the two ends. The CDR3 covers 16 residues. The germline CDR1 and CDR2 sequences are SQVTM and ANQGSEA. In nucleotides, the CDR3 is TGCAGCGTTGAGACAAGGCAGGGAACGAACACCGGGGAGCTGTTTTTT. It codes for CSVETRQGTNTGELFF.

V usage is TRBV9 and J usage is TRBJ1-2; the match to TRBD1 covers 9 bases. Germline V gives CDR1 SGDLS, CDR2 YYNGEE. This CDR3 is built from 15 residues. With 2 bases clipped from V and 4 bases from J, the junction kept 6 bases outside the gene matches. The CDR3 coding sequence is TGTGCCAGCAGCGTGCTCACAGGGGGCCCCTATGGCTACACCTTC. Translation gives CASSVLTGGPYGYTF. The whole variable domain, filled in from reference TRBV9 and TRBJ1-2, reads DSGVTQTPKHLITATGQRVTLRCSPRSGDLSVYWYQQSLDQGLQFLIQYYNGEERAKGNILERFSAQQFPDLHSELNLSSLELGDSALYFCASSVLTGGPYGYTFGSGTRLTVV.

This clonotype was recorded many times. V usage is TRBV7-7 and J usage is TRBJ2-1; a possible D gene is TRBD1 (6 bases). Germline V gene data show CDR1 as SSHAT and CDR2 as FNYEAQ (reference sequence). Between the trimmed V and J ends, which lost 6 bases and 0 bases, there was a span of 12 bases. This CDR3 comprises 15 residues. The CDR3 loop is CASSLTGSSYNEQFF. The CDR3 DNA reads as TGTGCCAGCAGTCTGACAGGCAGCTCCTACAATGAGCAGTTCTTC.

The chain joins TRBV7-9 to TRBJ2-1; maybe TRBD1 (7 bases). The germline V gene has CDR1 SEHNR and CDR2 FQNEAQ (reference sequence). The V end was cut by 5 bases, the J end by 2 bases, with 13 bases between. The CDR3 consists of 15 residues. CDR3 in DNA: TGTGCCAGCAGCACCCAGGGGGGCCCCTACAATGAGCAGTTCTTC. Translating it yields CASSTQGGPYNEQFF.

The chain combines TRBV7-2 with TRBJ2-3; TRBD2 is a possible D gene (5 bases). The CDR3 totals 16 residues. V lost 3 bases and J lost 2, with 15 bases in between. Germline V gene lookup returns CDR1 SGHTA and CDR2 FQGNSA. The chain's CDR3 is CASSLRARASTDTQYF. DNA for the CDR3: TGTGCCAGCAGCTTGAGGGCGAGGGCCTCCACAGATACGCAGTATTTT.

V usage is TRBV7-9 and J usage is TRBJ2-5, with 10 bases fitting TRBD2. The DNA end lines up better with TRBJ2-7; the J call may be wrong. This CDR3 comprises 15 residues. Germline V gene lookup returns CDR1 SEHNR and CDR2 FQNEAQ (reference sequence). CDR3 DNA: TGTGCCAGCAGCTTAACTAGCGGGATGGGTGTCGAGCAGTACTTC. This translates into CASSLTSGMGVEQYF.

V and J are TRBV10-3 and TRBJ2-7; D may correspond to TRBD1 or TRBD2 (5 bases each). CDR3 length equals 16 residues. V dropped 2 bases and J dropped 2 bases, with 16 bases sitting between them. Per the germline V gene, CDR1 is ENHRY and CDR2 is SYGVKD. Written as DNA, the CDR3 is TGTGCCATCAGTGAGCGGGAAGGGGACCCCGCCTACGAGCAGTACTTC. Translating gives CAISEREGDPAYEQYF.

The chain combines TRBV7-2 with TRBJ2-3; D possibly corresponds to TRBD1 (6 bases). Per the germline V gene, CDR1 is SGHTA and CDR2 is FQGNSA. V was pared by 4 bases and J by 0 bases, with 11 bases between. The CDR3 is 15 residues long. DNA for the CDR3: TGTGCCAGCAGCTACCGGACAGTAAGCACAGATACGCAGTATTTT. Translation: CASSYRTVSTDTQYF.

This clonotype was counted once. The chain links TRBV14 to TRBJ1-1; 9 nucleotides match TRBD1. Germline V CDR1 and CDR2: SGHDN, FVKESK. V lost 3 bases to trimming and J lost 4 bases; unmatched junction nucleotides: 6. This CDR3 has 15 residues. CDR3 loop: CASSQRTGVRTEAFF. For the CDR3, the DNA is TGTGCCAGCAGCCAGAGGACAGGGGTACGCACTGAAGCTTTCTTT.

V is TRBV7-4 and J is TRBJ2-3, with 12 bases matching TRBD2. CDR1 SGHVT and CDR2 SQSDAQ come from the germline V gene. V lost 6 bases, J lost 1 base, and 2 bases stayed unmatched. This CDR3 is built from 15 residues. The CDR3 loop reads CASRTSGGRTDTQYF. The CDR3, as DNA: TGTGCCAGCAGGACTAGCGGGGGACGCACAGATACGCAGTATTTT.